One sample yielded the 27 T cell receptor beta chains listed below, sequenced in a study of tumor-infiltrating lymphocytes in primary liver carcinoma (dated by TCRdb to the late 2010s). The run used an Illumina HiSeq 2500. A constant-region primer and ProtoScript II reverse transcriptase were used to reverse-transcribe TCRbeta-specific cDNA from around 540 ng total RNA. Three nested multiplex PCR rounds, following a slightly modified ARM-PCR procedure, were used to build the TCRbeta libraries. Multiplex TRBV1-TRBV30 forward primers and a Cbeta reverse primer were used in the first two PCR rounds, each of which was run for 10 cycles. Starting from the raw public reads, TCRdb applied fastp trimming at Q25, assembled clones with MiXCR and retained in-frame beta chains. Each entry merges the rows of one CDR3 protein and shows their most common DNA and genes. For this sample the table gives approximately 37,000 distinct CDR3 sequences, of which under 75% were detected only once. The ten largest account for 16% of the sample.

Total RNA and DNA were co-extracted from roughly 20-30 mg of bulk tissue with the AllPrep DNA/RNA mini kit, without cell sorting. Sequenced: liver tumor tissue from sampling region 4. The cell subset or site label here, explained by the study, means: tumor region T4, right-lateral pole. The origin of the receptors is a man aged 40-49 years with primary liver carcinoma and hepatitis B virus infection.

This clonotype was recorded once. A read error may account for a junction end that differs from germline. The chain uses TRBV11-1 and TRBJ2-5, with no clear D. Germline values: CDR1 SGHAT, CDR2 FQDESV (reference sequence). The CDR3 covers 15 residues. CDR3: CANSLAKGFQETQYF. The CDR3 DNA sequence: TGTGCCAACAGCTTAGCAAAGGGATTCCAAGAGACCCAGTACTTC.

In its sample, this clonotype was seen many times. The chain combines TRBV5-1 with TRBJ2-1; D call uncertain. The germline V gene has CDR1 SGHRS and CDR2 YFSETQ. Trimming took off 5 bases at V and 0 bases at J, with 9 bases between the two ends. This CDR3 region has 14 residues. In nucleotides, the CDR3 is TGCGCCAGCAGGTCTATTAGCTCCTACAATGAGCAGTTCTTC. Protein: CASRSISSYNEQFF.

By frequency in the sample, this clonotype is large (0.1 to 1%). The rearrangement joins TRBV6-1 to TRBJ2-3; D uncertain. CDR1 and CDR2 (germline): MNHNS, SASEGT. The CDR3 totals 12 residues. V shed 7 bases and J shed 0 bases, with 5 bases lying between them. The CDR3 spells CASKPSTDTQYF. The CDR3 nucleotides are TGTGCCAGCAAGCCCAGCACAGATACGCAGTATTTT.

This clonotype is medium-sized. The chain combines TRBV30 with TRBJ1-2; TRBD1 aligns across 7 bases. The CDR3 spans 13 residues. Germline loops: CDR1 GTSNPN, CDR2 SVGIG (reference sequence). Losses at the gene ends were 0 bases for V and 4 bases for J; bases not matched to a gene: 2. The chain's CDR3 is CAWSVAGGYGYTF. The CDR3 bases are TGTGCCTGGAGTGTGGCAGGGGGCTATGGCTACACCTTC. Full variable domain (outside the CDR3, taken from reference TRBV30 and TRBJ1-2): SQTIHQWPATLVQPVGSPLSLECTVEGTSNPNLYWYRQAAGRGLQLLFYSVGIGQISSEVPQNLSASRPQDRQFILSSKKLLLSDSGFYLCAWSVAGGYGYTFGSGTRLTVV.

In its sample, this clonotype was seen a few times. This may be a read error: a much more frequent sequence differs by one nucleotide. This chain connects TRBV6-2 or TRBV6-3 to TRBJ1-2; D is undetermined. Trimming took off 6 bases at V and 2 bases at J, with 13 bases between the two ends. The CDR3 length is 14 residues. The germline V gene encodes CDR1 MNHEY and CDR2 SVGEGT. The CDR3 DNA sequence: TGTGCCAGCAGCTCCGGACTAATGAACTATGGCTACACCTTC. Amino acids: CASSSGLMNYGYTF.

By share of the sample, this clonotype is medium-sized (0.01 to 0.1%). The genes are TRBV5-5 and TRBJ2-2; 11 nucleotides agree with TRBD2. This CDR3 has 16 amino acids. Germline V gives CDR1 SGHKS, CDR2 YYEKEE (reference sequence). The junction had 7 bases not matched to a gene; V was cut back by 4 bases and J by 5 bases. The CDR3 DNA sequence: TGTGCCAGCAGCGCCCAACTAGCGGGAGTAACCGGGGAGCTGTTTTTT. Its protein product is CASSAQLAGVTGELFF.

Details on this clonotype: The junction shows a germline mismatch at one end, possibly a read error. V usage is TRBV5-5 and J usage is TRBJ2-7, with TRBD2 matching over 8 bases. Germline CDR1 is SGHKS and CDR2 is YYEKEE (reference sequence). The CDR3 is 16 amino acids. CDR3 nucleotides: TGCGCCAGCAGCTTGGTTATAGAAGCGGGAGTATGGAAGCAGTACTTC. Its translation is CASSLVIEAGVWKQYF. Drawing the rest from reference TRBV5-5 and TRBJ2-7, the complete variable domain is DAGVTQSPTHLIKTRGQQVTLRCSPISGHKSVSWYQQVLGQGPQFIFQYYEKEERGRGNFPDRFSARQFPNYSSELNVNALLLGDSALYLCASSLVIEAGVWKQYFGPGTRLTVT.

With respect to this clonotype: A junction end diverges from the germline sequence, so it may reflect a read error. V usage is TRBV11-1 and J usage is TRBJ1-1; weak D call: TRBD1 (6 bases). The CDR3 covers 15 residues. In germline, CDR1 is SGHAT, CDR2 FQDESV (reference sequence). CDR3 region: CASNFGQTLGTEVFF. The CDR3 nucleotides read TGTGCTAGCAACTTCGGACAGACCTTGGGGACTGAAGTTTTCTTT.

This clonotype has only a few counts. This likely comes from a read error, as the CDR3 has no conserved phenylalanine or tryptophan at its end. The rearrangement uses TRBV6-5 and TRBJ1-3; weak D call: TRBD1 (6 bases). Germline CDR1 and CDR2: MNHEY and SVGAGI. V lost 7 bases and J 3 bases, leaving 13 bases between the germline ends. The CDR3 runs to 14 residues. CDR3 in amino acids: CASNSRGLGNTIYS. The CDR3 DNA follows: TGTGCCAGCAATTCCAGGGGCCTTGGAAACACCATATATTCT.

As concerns this clonotype: A much larger clone lies a single base off, so this may be a read error. The V and J genes are TRBV7-2 and TRBJ2-3; D is ambiguous. The CDR3 extends over 12 amino acids. The germline CDR1 and CDR2 sequences are SGHTA and FQGNSA. The chain's CDR3 is CANSLKTDTQYF. The CDR3 DNA follows: TGTGCCAACAGCTTAAAAACAGATACGCAGTATTTT.

This rearrangement joins TRBV6-1 to TRBJ1-5; D not certain. CDR1 MNHNS and CDR2 SASEGT come from the germline V gene. CDR3 length: 16 residues. This chain's CDR3 is CTNSEGGIVSNQPQHF. CDR3 nucleotide sequence: TGTACCAACAGTGAAGGAGGGATAGTTAGCAATCAGCCCCAGCATTTT.

On this clonotype: Because the CDR3 is missing its conserved closing phenylalanine or tryptophan, this is likely a read error. The rearrangement joins TRBV5-8 to TRBJ2-1; D ambiguous. The CDR3 spans 16 residues. Germline loops: CDR1 SGHTS, CDR2 YDEGEE. CDR3 loop: CANSLRGVRAYNEQFY. The CDR3 region has the DNA TGTGCCAACAGCTTGCGTGGAGTAAGGGCTTACAATGAGCAGTTCTAC.

By proportion, this clonotype is medium-sized. The chain recombines TRBV6-1 with TRBJ2-6, with D perhaps TRBD1 (6 bases). The ends were cut back, 4 bases at V and 0 bases at J, with 13 bases in the middle. Germline-derived CDR1 and CDR2 are MNHNS and SASEGT. This CDR3 spans 17 amino acids. CDR3 protein: CASSARDTISGANVLTF. CDR3 in DNA: TGTGCCAGCAGTGCCCGGGACACAATCTCTGGGGCCAACGTCCTGACTTTC.

The chain employs TRBV28 and TRBJ1-5, with D hard to call. CDR1 MDHEN and CDR2 SYDVKM come from the germline V gene. This CDR3 has 13 residues. Between the trimmed V and J ends, which lost 9 bases and 12 bases, there was a span of 21 bases. CDR3 sequence reads: CASAALTYSHQHF. The CDR3, as DNA: TGTGCCAGTGCGGCCCTTACATATTCGCACCAGCATTTT.

As concerns this clonotype: At one boundary the junction diverges from the germline segment, which might be a read error. The rearrangement uses TRBV4-1 and TRBJ1-6; D is uncertain. Germline CDR1 is MGHRA and CDR2 is YSYEKL. The CDR3 loop spans 18 amino acids. CDR3: CASNQETRTASYNSPLHF. CDR3 coding DNA: TGCGCCAGCAATCAAGAGACCCGGACGGCATCCTACAATTCACCCCTCCACTTT.

This clonotype is classed as medium-sized. This chain links TRBV6-1 with TRBJ2-3; tentative D call: TRBD2 (5 bases). The V end lost 4 bases, the J end lost 3 bases, and 11 bases lay between the germline ends. CDR1 MNHNS and CDR2 SASEGT come from the germline V gene. The CDR3 runs 14 residues. The CDR3 is CASSVGLATDTQYF. In DNA form, the CDR3 reads TGTGCCAGCAGTGTTGGGCTAGCAACAGATACGCAGTATTTT.

This chain joins TRBV6-5 and TRBJ1-3, with 9 nucleotides matching TRBD1. After removal of 6 bases from V and 4 bases from J, the junction contained 10 bases not matched to a gene. Germline V lookup: CDR1 MNHEY, CDR2 SVGAGI. CDR3 size: 16 residues. CDR3 region: CASRFGQGRVGNTIYF. CDR3 bases: TGTGCCAGCAGGTTCGGACAGGGGAGGGTGGGAAACACCATATATTTT.

Of note for this clonotype: A read error is likely, as this CDR3 ends without the conserved phenylalanine or tryptophan. This chain joins TRBV6-6 and TRBJ2-3; a weak D match, TRBD1 (6 bases). V was clipped by 5 bases and J by 3 bases, with 12 bases between them. Germline lookup yields CDR1 MNHNY and CDR2 SVGAGI (reference sequence). The CDR3 covers 14 residues. The CDR3 loop is CASSVQGVTDTQYL. Written as DNA, the CDR3 is TGTGCCAGCAGTGTACAGGGAGTAACAGATACGCAGTATCTT.

V gene TRBV5-4 combines with J gene TRBJ2-6, with 7 bases fitting TRBD1. CDR1 and CDR2 (germline): SGHNT, YYREEE (reference sequence). The CDR3 totals 18 residues. The V segment lost 3 bases and the J segment 4 bases; nucleotides outside the gene matches: 13. CDR3: CASSWVGQLGSGANVLTF. The CDR3 nucleotides read TGTGCCAGCAGCTGGGTGGGACAGCTCGGATCCGGGGCCAACGTCCTGACTTTC.

The rearrangement joins TRBV4-3 to TRBJ2-1; weak D call: TRBD1 (7 bases). Germline values: CDR1 LGHNA, CDR2 YSLEER. Trimming took 2 bases from V and 12 from J, leaving 20 bases between them. The CDR3 covers 15 residues. The CDR3 loop reads CASSQFQGVSGVQFF. The CDR3 coding sequence is TGCGCCAGCAGCCAATTTCAGGGGGTTAGCGGTGTGCAGTTCTTC.

Regarding this clonotype: The junction does not match germline at one end; this may be a read error. The CDR3 DNA reads as TGCGCCAGCAAGGCGGGCCAAGGGACCGGGGAGCTGTATTTT. It yields the protein CASKAGQGTGELYF. This chain joins TRBV5-1 and TRBJ2-2; tentatively, D is TRBD1 or TRBD2 (5 bases each). The CDR3 is 14 amino acids. Looked up from germline, CDR1 is SGHRS and CDR2 is YFSETQ.

In the case of this clonotype: A junction end diverges from the germline sequence, so it may reflect a read error. The V gene is TRBV12-3 or TRBV12-4, the J gene TRBJ2-4, with a possible D match to TRBD1 (7 bases). This CDR3 has 14 amino acids. The CDR3 loop reads CTSTEGATRNIWYF. CDR3 DNA sequence: TGTACCAGTACGGAGGGGGCAACCCGGAACATTTGGTACTTC.

As concerns this clonotype: An end of the junction differs from the germline gene, which may be a read error. The CDR3 DNA reads as TGTGCCAACAACTTTCCCGGGACTAGCGAGACCAAAAACATTCCGTACTTC. Its protein is CANNFPGTSETKNIPYF. This chain links TRBV11-1 with TRBJ2-4; 10 bases agree with TRBD2. Looked up from germline, CDR1 is SGHAT and CDR2 is FQDESV (reference sequence). The CDR3 extends over 17 amino acids. The whole variable domain, filled in from reference TRBV11-1 and TRBJ2-4, reads EAEVAQSPRYKITEKSQAVAFWCDPISGHATLYWYRQILGQGPELLVQFQDESVVDDSQLPKDRFSAERLKGVDSTLKIQPAELGDSAMYLCANNFPGTSETKNIPYFGAGTRLSVL.

The sample holds one count of this clonotype. One end of the junction fails to match germline, which may point to a read error. This rearrangement joins TRBV11-3 to TRBJ2-1; D may be TRBD1 (5 bases). CDR3 length: 14 amino acids. Germline V lookup: CDR1 SGHNT, CDR2 YENEEA. The CDR3 protein is CADSLGVSNNEQFF. In DNA, the CDR3 is TGCGCCGACAGCTTAGGCGTCTCGAACAATGAGCAATTCTTC.

This clonotype showed up just once. The chain couples TRBV29-1 to TRBJ2-7, with D perhaps being TRBD1 or TRBD2 (5 bases each). This CDR3 has 16 amino acids. Trimming pared 7 bases from V and 7 bases from J, leaving 29 bases between. Germline loops: CDR1 SQVTM, CDR2 ANQGSEA. The CDR3 coding sequence is TGCAGCGCCGTGACATCTGGGACCGGCACTCACTATGAGCAGTACTTC. Its translation: CSAVTSGTGTHYEQYF.

Details on this clonotype: A single base separates this from a much larger clone, so it may be a read error. J is TRBJ2-3 and V is TRBV7-2, with 9 bases matching TRBD2. Trimming at V came to 6 bases and at J to 1 base, leaving 11 bases not matched to a gene. Germline-derived CDR1 and CDR2 are SGHTA and FQGNSA. The CDR3 totals 17 residues. In nucleotides, the CDR3 is TGTGCCAGCAGACAGACTAGCGGTTCGGGGGGCACAGATACGCAGTATTTT. Protein: CASRQTSGSGGTDTQYF. Full variable domain (remainder filled in from reference TRBV7-2 and TRBJ2-3): GAGVSQSPSNKVTEKGKDVELRCDPISGHTALYWYRQSLGQGLEFLIYFQGNSAPDKSGLPSDRFSAERTGGSVSTLTIQRTQQEDSAVYLCASRQTSGSGGTDTQYFGPGTRLTVL.

Comment on this clonotype: At one of its ends the junction is not consistent with the germline gene, which may arise from a read error. This chain connects TRBV11-2 to TRBJ2-3; D is unclear. The CDR3 totals 14 residues. Germline V lookup: CDR1 SGHAT, CDR2 FQNNGV. CDR3 residues: CVSSPPGRADRQYF. CDR3 nucleotide sequence: TGTGTCAGCAGCCCCCCTGGCCGGGCAGATAGGCAGTATTTT.